Following are 3 T cell receptor beta chains from one sample sequenced in a study of persistence of HIV-infected CD4 T cells. The libraries were made with immunoSEQ version 4 in survey mode. The assay was immunoSEQ multiplex PCR, and TCRdb's table has in-frame clones only and misses some. The repertoire holds some 30,000 clones, 78% seen once, with roughly 0.8% in the top ten. Stimulation used approximately 9.5 ug/mL lysate from CMV-infected fibroblasts. Sorted nonresponding memory CD4+ T cells were CD40L-negative, CD69-negative, CD45RO-high. These receptors have no known antigen. The sample here was CD4+ T cells sorted from PBMCs after roughly 17-hour stimulation, taken from a patient who received antiretroviral therapy. The receptors stem from an adult woman with HIV who was CMV-seropositive.

This clone was seen just once. CDR3 sequence (DNA): TGTGCCAGCAGCCCACAGGGATTTGAAGCTTTCTTT. This gives the protein CASSPQGFEAFF. The V gene is TRBV12-3 or TRBV12-4, the J gene TRBJ1-1, with D perhaps matching TRBD1 (6 bases). The CDR3 totals 12 residues. V dropped 6 bases and J dropped 7 bases, with 12 bases sitting between them.

This chain joins TRBV29-1 and TRBJ1-1; a weak D match, TRBD1 (5 bases). Trimming shortened V by 4 bases and J by 8 bases, and 17 bases separated the two germline ends. CDR3 size: 13 residues. Germline assignment: CDR1 SQVTM and CDR2 ANQGSEA. Here the CDR3 reads CSVGVTREGEAFF. DNA of the CDR3: TGCAGCGTTGGGGTCACCAGGGAAGGCGAAGCTTTCTTT.

The gene calls are TRBV5-4 and TRBJ2-1; 8 bases are shared with TRBD2. The CDR3 sequence is 14 residues long. Germline CDR1 reads SGHNT; CDR2 reads YYREEE (reference sequence). Trimming removed 2 bases from V and 4 bases from J; junction bases left unmatched: 2. CDR3 nucleotide sequence: TGTGCCAGCAGCTTAGCGGGGGCTTACAATGAGCAGTTCTTC. This sequence encodes CASSLAGAYNEQFF. The whole variable domain, remainder taken from reference TRBV5-4 and TRBJ2-1, is ETGVTQSPTHLIKTRGQQVTLRCSSQSGHNTVSWYQQALGQGPQFIFQYYREEENGRGNFPPRFSGLQFPNYSSELNVNALELDDSALYLCASSLAGAYNEQFFGPGTRLTVL.